Listed here are 3 T cell receptor beta chains from one sample, sequenced in a study of CXCR3-negative and CXCR3-positive naive CD8 T cells. Study-wide results and limits: The TRB CDR3s that CXCR3-positive naive cells carried were more hydrophobic than those of CXCR3-negative naive cells.

These receptors' antigens are unknown. Via 5' RACE with UMI labels, TRB cDNA libraries were prepared. From the 5' RACE reads, TCRdb lists one entry per CDR3 protein and no DNA. Recorded for this sample: 6,500 to 9,000 distinct CDR3 sequences. Sequenced sample: naive CXCR3+ CD8+ T cells from blood. Specified subset: CD45RO-CCR7+CD27+CD95- naive CD8+ T cells expressing CXCR3 (TNR3+). The receptors shown here come from a human donor in good health. Some clones in this sample may be carry-over from other donors' samples.

CDR3 sequence reads: CASSLITDTQYF. The chain recombines TRBV11-2 with TRBJ2-3. This CDR3 has 12 amino acids. Germline loops: CDR1 SGHAT, CDR2 FQNNGV. The whole variable domain, filled in from reference TRBV11-2 and TRBJ2-3, reads EAGVAQSPRYKIIEKRQSVAFWCNPISGHATLYWYQQILGQGPKLLIQFQNNGVVDDSQLPKDRFSAERLKGVDSTLKIQPAKLEDSAVYLCASSLITDTQYFGPGTRLTVL.

CDR3 region: CASSLEMGEETQYF. The J gene is TRBJ2-5, the V gene TRBV7-6; TCRdb's D call of TRBD2 is untestable without DNA. The CDR3 is 14 residues long. The germline CDR1 and CDR2 sequences are SGHVS and FNYEAQ.

This clonotype ranks as medium-sized in terms of frequency. V and J are TRBV29-1 and TRBJ1-1; with no DNA, the TCRdb D assignment of TRBD1 cannot be verified. Germline V gene sequence: CDR1 SQVTM, CDR2 ANQGSEA. This CDR3 spans 12 amino acids. This chain's CDR3 is CSGLTGGPEAFF.